Below, 5 T cell receptor beta chains from the same sample are listed, as sequenced in a study of T cell repertoires in cytomegalovirus infection. TCRdb passed the reads through MiXCR, listing each CDR3 protein once. The sample contains about 360,000 distinct CDR3 sequences, 15% to 20% of which appear only once. The sample taken for sequencing was PBMCs. The receptors shown here come from a human donor in good health (CMV status not recorded). Some clones in this sample may be carry-over from other donors' samples.

The chain uses TRBV2 and TRBJ1-2; TRBD1 might be the D (5 bases). The CDR3 is 15 residues long. Germline V lookup: CDR1 SNHLY, CDR2 FYNNEI. The V end was cut by 6 bases, the J end by 6 bases, with 20 bases between. As DNA, the CDR3 is TGTGCCAGCAGCGCGTCTGGTTACAGGCGGAATGGCTACACCTTC. This sequence encodes CASSASGYRRNGYTF.

This sequence joins TRBV7-6 and TRBJ2-7; no firm D call. V lost 6 bases, J lost 9 bases, and 15 bases lay in between. Germline CDR1 is SGHVS and CDR2 is FNYEAQ. The CDR3 runs 12 residues. As DNA, the CDR3 is TGTGCCAGCAGTACGGACGCCACCGTGCAGTACTTC. It is translated as CASSTDATVQYF. The variable domain in full, with the rest retrieved from reference TRBV7-6 and TRBJ2-7, is GAGVSQSPRYKVTKRGQDVALRCDPISGHVSLYWYRQALGQGPEFLTYFNYEAQQDKSGLPNDRFSAERPEGSISTLTIQRTEQRDSAMYRCASSTDATVQYFGPGTRLTVT.

This clonotype was found many times. The chain has TRBV27 and TRBJ2-3; D ambiguous. The V gene lost 7 bases and the J gene lost 1 base, with 3 bases spanning the gap. The length of the CDR3 is 11 residues. The germline CDR1 and CDR2 sequences are MNHEY and SMNVEV (reference sequence). The CDR3, as DNA: TGTGCCAGCAAACGCACAGATACGCAGTATTTT. Its protein is CASKRTDTQYF.

The gene calls are TRBV4-2 and TRBJ1-4; D is ambiguous. The germline V gene has CDR1 LGHNA and CDR2 YNFKEQ. Trimming removed 2 bases from V and 7 bases from J, with 5 bases in between. This CDR3 is 12 amino acids long. CDR3 DNA: TGTGCCAGCAGCCAATATCGTGAAAAACTGTTTTTT. As protein: CASSQYREKLFF.

This clonotype showed up many times. This chain uses TRBV7-2 with TRBJ2-4; TRBD2 aligns across 7 bases. There are 16 residues in the CDR3. Germline lookup yields CDR1 SGHTA and CDR2 FQGNSA. V trimming: 5 bases; J trimming: 4 bases; junction bases outside the gene matches: 11. CDR3 in DNA: TGTGCCAGCAGCCAACAAACCGGGACTACTAAAAACATTCAGTACTTC. Translation: CASSQQTGTTKNIQYF.